Sequencing of this T cell receptor (beta chain) was carried out in a study of identical twins (dated by TCRdb to about 2016). Regarding the complete study: To test whether fetal clonotypes persist, the study used deep sequencing on TCR alpha and beta repertoires from monozygotic twins, unrelated adults of various ages, and cord blood. To rule out contamination, the twin experiments were replicated at different times with different library preparation protocols.

From its cysteine to its phenylalanine, the CDR3 spans 15 amino acids. CDR3 DNA only is kept here, 45 bases in frame from base 1. At the junction V is shortened by 2 bases and J by 4 bases; bases outside the gene matches: 2. The germline V gene encodes CDR1 LGHNA and CDR2 YSLEER. As regards this clonotype: The antigen it recognizes is unknown. No base qualities exist here, and no much larger clone lies one base off it.

All donors were healthy Caucasians. The twin cohort consisted of three pairs of female monozygotic twins, all aged about 18 to 29 years. Positive isolation kits from Invitrogen were used to isolate the CD4+ and CD8+ T cell populations. Libraries were made using 5' RACE. The instrument given in TCRdb is Illumina HiSeq 2000. A universal primer binding site was added through template switching, and the final cDNA carried a unique molecular identifier so that TCR cDNA molecules could be counted accurately. First-strand cDNA for TCR alpha and beta chains was synthesized from specific primers in the conserved constant-segment region. To control for contamination, each cDNA library was double barcoded with a SMART-Mk sample barcode plus Illumina barcodes. TruSeq adapter sequences, together with Illumina sample barcodes, were added in two successive PCR steps. TCR alpha and beta cDNA libraries were sequenced on the Illumina HiSeq platform with custom primers. The original methods were these. MiGEC was used to process raw reads and extract unique molecular identifiers, and MiXCR was used to find CDR3 positions. For each individual, recombination models were inferred using an EM algorithm with the repgenHMM and IGoR tools. Shared clonotypes were analyzed with the tcR package in R, and sharing was normalized by the product of cloneset sizes. To study raw recombination free of thymic and clonal selection effects, out-of-frame nonproductive sequences were analyzed. TCRdb reanalyzed the raw reads on its own, using fastp at Q25 for trimming and MiXCR for clone calling, and kept in-frame beta chains. Merged by CDR3 protein, the rows form single entries marked with the most common genes and DNA. The V and J calls shown here were made by TCRdb, not taken from the authors' results. The sample data list fewer than 500,000 distinct CDR3 sequences, and roughly an eighth of these were observed just once. The ten largest clones capture approximately 0.98% of the sample.

Study-wide findings and limitations: In monozygotic twins, recombination models systematically underestimated out-of-frame TCR alpha sharing, but the models matched the sharing seen between unrelated individuals. A weaker excess of twin sharing was found in beta out-of-frame sequences because the signal-to-noise ratio was lowered by fewer shared sequences. Invariant T cells such as MAIT and iNKT could partly confound zero-insertion analyses, although diverse VJ usage argued against such confounding for most clonotypes. Abundant cord blood beta clonotypes had fewer insertions, young adult naive repertoires showed a similar but weaker trend, and memory repertoires showed no such trend. Because the same donors could not be followed over many years, conclusions were based on cross-sectional statistical analysis. Out-of-frame TCR alpha sequences shared between twins showed an excess of low generation-probability sequences compared with coincidental sharing between unrelated individuals.

These same data were also listed under a study on yellow fever vaccine responses in identical twins. As the second paper documents: According to the authors, the vaccine-induced T cell response in identical twins seemed to be partly convergent and partly specific to each individual. The study precisely tracked vaccine-responding T cell clones in identical twins.

The sequenced sample was CD4+ T cells sorted from blood. The source of this sequence is a young woman in good health. The chain joins TRBV4-3 to TRBJ1-5; 10 bases in between match TRBD1. The CDR3 reads CASSQSDRGNQPQHF. Read as DNA, the sequence is TGCGCCAGCAGCCAATCGGACAGGGGGAATCAGCCCCAGCATTTT.